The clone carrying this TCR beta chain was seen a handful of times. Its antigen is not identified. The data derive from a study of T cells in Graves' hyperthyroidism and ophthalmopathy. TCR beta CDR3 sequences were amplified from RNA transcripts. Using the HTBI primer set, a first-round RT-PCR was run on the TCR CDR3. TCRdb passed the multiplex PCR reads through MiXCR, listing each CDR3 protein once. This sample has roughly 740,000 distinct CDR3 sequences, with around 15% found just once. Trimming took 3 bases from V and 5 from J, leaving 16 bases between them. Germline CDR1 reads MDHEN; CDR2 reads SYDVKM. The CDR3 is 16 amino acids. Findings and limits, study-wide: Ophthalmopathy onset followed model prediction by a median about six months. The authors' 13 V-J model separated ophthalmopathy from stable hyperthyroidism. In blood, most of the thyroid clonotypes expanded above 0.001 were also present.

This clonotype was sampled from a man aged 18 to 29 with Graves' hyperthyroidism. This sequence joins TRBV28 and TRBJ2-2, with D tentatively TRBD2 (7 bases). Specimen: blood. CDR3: CASSFLKGGATGELFF. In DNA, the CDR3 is TGTGCCAGCAGTTTTTTAAAAGGGGGGGCAACCGGGGAGCTGTTTTTT.